Sequencing of this TCR beta chain was carried out in a study of blood T cell repertoires in COVID-19. Study-wide background: COVID-19 samples from acute and convalescent phases originated in the United States, Italy and Spain.

Trimming at V came to 4 bases and at J to 8 bases, leaving 10 bases not matched to a gene. The CDR3 totals 14 residues. Per the germline V gene, CDR1 is LNHDA and CDR2 is SQIVND (reference sequence). Per the original methods: The assay estimated nucleated cells by amplifying reference gene primers. Data came from immunoSEQ multiplex PCR; TCRdb stores just in-frame clones and leaves some out. V, J and clone size are those of that table, while D and trimming were read from the DNA. The sample lists over 200,000 clones; 80% to 90% were seen once. Followed over time, Seattle patients had been enrolled while infection was active.

The TCR sequence derives from a man between 25 and 39 years old with COVID-19, enrolled during active disease. Sequenced sample: peripheral blood. V and J are TRBV19 and TRBJ1-1, with 7 bases lining up with TRBD1. CDR3 loop: CASSKSRDSFEAFF. The CDR3 DNA follows: TGTGCCAGTAGTAAGTCCCGGGACAGTTTCGAAGCTTTCTTT.